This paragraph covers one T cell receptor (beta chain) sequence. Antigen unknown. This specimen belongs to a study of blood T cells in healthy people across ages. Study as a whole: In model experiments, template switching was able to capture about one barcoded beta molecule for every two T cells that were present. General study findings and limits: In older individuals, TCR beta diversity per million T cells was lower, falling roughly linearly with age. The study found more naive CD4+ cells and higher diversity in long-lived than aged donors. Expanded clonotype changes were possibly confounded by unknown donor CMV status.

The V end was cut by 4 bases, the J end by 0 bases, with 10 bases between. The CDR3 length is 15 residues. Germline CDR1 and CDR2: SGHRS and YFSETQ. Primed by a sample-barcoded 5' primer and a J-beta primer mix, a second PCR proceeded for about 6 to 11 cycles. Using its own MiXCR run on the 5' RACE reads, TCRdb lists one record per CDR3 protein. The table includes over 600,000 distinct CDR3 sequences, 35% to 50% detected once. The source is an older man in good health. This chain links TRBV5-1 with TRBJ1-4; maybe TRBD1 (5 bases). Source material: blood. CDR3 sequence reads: CASSPGPSTNEKLFF. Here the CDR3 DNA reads TGCGCCAGCAGCCCGGGACCGTCAACTAATGAAAAACTGTTTTTT.